The source of this T cell receptor (beta chain) is a study of T-cell reconstitution after alpha-beta-depleted transplantation in children. The CDR3 has 18 residues. The V gene end was trimmed by 4 bases and the J gene end by 0 bases; junction bases not matched to a gene: 7. Germline CDR1 is KGHDR and CDR2 is SFDVKD. This clonotype was counted between two and nine times. During its preparation, the TCRbeta library received unique molecular identifiers. TCRdb recomputed calls from the PCR reads with MiXCR, one row per CDR3 protein. The repertoire holds about half a million distinct CDR3 sequences, about an eighth seen once, with 4.5% to 6% in the top ten.

This clonotype originated in a human donor who donated a stem cell graft to a child with combined immunodeficiency. The V call is TRBV24-1, the J call TRBJ2-1; 11 nucleotides align to TRBD2. Source: PBMCs from the stem cell graft donor, taken from the stem cell graft. The CDR3 DNA is TGTGCCACCAGTGACCGGAGACTAGCGGGGTCCTCCTACAATGAGCAGTTCTTC. Amino acids: CATSDRRLAGSSYNEQFF.